This TCR beta chain was sequenced in a study of CD8 T cells in ankylosing spondylitis. Ten or more counts support this clonotype. The antigen remains undetermined. Study-level findings and limits: Enrichment of disease-linked clones was reportedly significant in matched ankylosing spondylitis synovial fluid. Characteristic of ankylosing spondylitis blood, it appeared, was a TCR beta motif comprising about 8 highly homologous variants. Prior literature has documented some motif variants in synovial fluid and blood from reactive arthritis.

From germline, CDR1 is ENHRY and CDR2 SYGVKD. Losses at the gene ends were 6 bases for V and 2 bases for J; bases not matched to a gene: 2. This CDR3 contains 14 residues. TCRdb itself ran the 5' RACE reads through MiXCR, one entry per CDR3 protein. The data hold approximately 520,000 distinct CDR3 sequences, with roughly 5.2% observed a single time. Sequencing was done on a sample of blood, either unsorted or a sorted T cell fraction (not recorded which). The chain recombines TRBV10-3 with TRBJ2-5; 11 nucleotides match TRBD2. This TCR came from a male donor with ankylosing spondylitis. The CDR3 sequence is CAIRGTSGQETQYF. The CDR3 DNA follows: TGTGCCATCAGGGGGACTAGCGGACAAGAGACCCAGTACTTC.